The 19 T cell receptor beta chains below come from one sample, sequenced in a study of T cell repertoires in cytomegalovirus infection. TCRdb redid the calling of the reads with MiXCR, one entry per CDR3 protein. This sample yields around 190,000 distinct CDR3 sequences, of which roughly 14% are seen a single time; 27% belongs to the top ten. Sequenced material: PBMCs. The receptors were sampled from a human donor in good health (CMV status not recorded). Some clones in this sample may be carry-over from other donors' samples.

The chain links TRBV5-4 to TRBJ2-5; unclear D gene. V lost 3 bases, J lost 1 base, and 13 bases lay in between. The CDR3 covers 15 residues. The V gene's germline CDR1 is SGHNT and CDR2 YYREEE (reference sequence). The CDR3 loop reads CASSYGRPLQETQYF. CDR3 sequence (DNA): TGTGCCAGCAGCTATGGACGGCCTCTCCAAGAGACCCAGTACTTC. Filled out from reference TRBV5-4 and TRBJ2-5, the complete variable domain reads ETGVTQSPTHLIKTRGQQVTLRCSSQSGHNTVSWYQQALGQGPQFIFQYYREEENGRGNFPPRFSGLQFPNYSSELNVNALELDDSALYLCASSYGRPLQETQYFGPGTRLLVL.

Ten or more counts support this clonotype. V gene TRBV6-8 combines with J gene TRBJ2-7, with D possibly being TRBD1 (5 bases). The V end lost 6 bases, the J end lost 6 bases, and 18 bases lay between the germline ends. This CDR3 is built from 14 residues. Per the germline V gene, CDR1 is MNHGY and CDR2 is SAAAGT. This CDR3 reads CASRTLGVGGEQYF. The CDR3 DNA reads as TGTGCCAGCAGGACCCTAGGGGTAGGCGGCGAGCAGTACTTC.

This clonotype was picked up a small number of times. The rearrangement uses TRBV28 and TRBJ1-2, with D possibly TRBD1 on 5 matching bases. The V end lost 2 bases, the J end lost 2 bases, and 12 bases lay between the germline ends. Germline V CDR1 and CDR2: MDHEN, SYDVKM. The CDR3 spans 15 residues. Here the CDR3 reads CASSLRQSLNYGYTF. The CDR3, as DNA: TGTGCCAGCAGTTTAAGACAGTCTCTAAACTATGGCTACACCTTC.

The sample holds many counts of this clonotype. The CDR3 bases are TGTGCCAGCAGCCCTCAATCTGGAAACACCATATATTTT. Encoded protein: CASSPQSGNTIYF. J is TRBJ1-3 and V is TRBV7-9; D ambiguous. The CDR3 is 13 amino acids. Trimming took off 5 bases at V and 1 base at J, with 6 bases between the two ends. CDR1 SEHNR and CDR2 FQNEAQ come from the germline V gene (reference sequence).

The V and J genes are TRBV28 and TRBJ2-3; D is undetermined. CDR3 length: 17 amino acids. Germline CDR1 reads MDHEN; CDR2 reads SYDVKM. The V and J ends lost 5 bases and 1 base respectively, with 19 bases between them. The CDR3 is CASSPAPLLGGTDTQYF. The CDR3 DNA reads TGTGCCAGCAGTCCCGCTCCCTTATTAGGAGGCACAGATACGCAGTATTTT.

This clonotype was counted ten times or more. The rearrangement links TRBV7-2 to TRBJ2-4; D call uncertain. The CDR3 extends over 16 amino acids. Trimming cost V 0 bases and J 5 bases, with 14 bases left between them. The germline gives CDR1 SGHTA, CDR2 FQGNSA. CDR3 in amino acids: CASSLANIEPQNIQYF. In DNA form, the CDR3 reads TGTGCCAGCAGCTTAGCGAACATCGAACCCCAAAACATTCAGTACTTC. Variable domain in full (rest from reference TRBV7-2 and TRBJ2-4): GAGVSQSPSNKVTEKGKDVELRCDPISGHTALYWYRQSLGQGLEFLIYFQGNSAPDKSGLPSDRFSAERTGGSVSTLTIQRTQQEDSAVYLCASSLANIEPQNIQYFGAGTRLSVL.

This clonotype was recorded many times. The J gene is TRBJ2-7, the V gene TRBV28; 14 bases fit TRBD2. The CDR3 has 15 residues. V lost 5 bases to trimming and J lost 6 bases; unmatched junction nucleotides: 6. Germline-derived CDR1 and CDR2 are MDHEN and SYDVKM. Here the CDR3 DNA reads TGTGCCAGCAGTCCATCGGGACTAGCGGGAGTCGAGCAGTACTTC. Translating it yields CASSPSGLAGVEQYF.

This clonotype appeared many times. The J gene is TRBJ2-1, the V gene TRBV14; 8 bases align to TRBD1. Per germline, CDR1 SGHDN and CDR2 FVKESK. Germline trimming cut 6 bases from V and 4 bases from J; bases unmatched to any gene: 8. The CDR3 is 15 residues long. The DNA for the CDR3 is TGTGCCAGCAGAGCTGGACAGGGAATATACAATGAGCAGTTCTTC. It codes for CASRAGQGIYNEQFF. The variable domain in full, completed from reference TRBV14 and TRBJ2-1, reads EAGVTQFPSHSVIEKGQTVTLRCDPISGHDNLYWYRRVMGKEIKFLLHFVKESKQDESGMPNNRFLAERTGGTYSTLKVQPAELEDSGVYFCASRAGQGIYNEQFFGPGTRLTVL.

The chain employs TRBV24-1 and TRBJ1-2; no firm D call. The ends were cut back, 3 bases at V and 14 bases at J, with 15 bases in the middle. Germline-derived CDR1 and CDR2 are KGHDR and SFDVKD. The CDR3 runs 12 residues. Written as DNA, the CDR3 is TGTGCCACCAGTGATCAGTACGGTGCTTGGACCTTC. It specifies CATSDQYGAWTF.

The sample holds a few counts of this clonotype. The chain combines TRBV27 with TRBJ1-6; D uncertain. The CDR3 is 16 amino acids. Looked up from germline, CDR1 is MNHEY and CDR2 is SMNVEV (reference sequence). V was cut by 4 bases and J by 0 bases, with 10 bases left in between. CDR3 bases: TGTGCCAGCAGTTCCCGGACTCTCTCCTATAATTCACCCCTCCACTTT. Translation gives CASSSRTLSYNSPLHF.

This clonotype turned up a few times. V gene TRBV18 combines with J gene TRBJ2-7; 9 bases line up with TRBD1. V shed 2 bases and J 6 bases; nucleotides not matched to a gene: 5. CDR1 KGHSH and CDR2 LQKENI come from the germline V gene. This CDR3 is built from 14 residues. CDR3 sequence: CASSPGTGRSEQYF. The CDR3 DNA reads TGTGCCAGCTCACCAGGGACAGGGAGATCCGAGCAGTACTTC. Combining the CDR3 with reference TRBV18 and TRBJ2-7 gives the whole variable domain NAGVMQNPRHLVRRRGQEARLRCSPMKGHSHVYWYRQLPEEGLKFMVYLQKENIIDESGMPKERFSAEFPKEGPSILRIQQVVRGDSAAYFCASSPGTGRSEQYFGPGTRLTVT.

This clonotype occurred many times. V usage is TRBV6-2 or TRBV6-3 and J usage is TRBJ2-1, with TRBD2 matching over 9 bases. This CDR3 has 14 residues. V lost 5 bases and J lost 6; bases outside the gene matches: 5. The germline CDR1 and CDR2 sequences are MNHEY and SVGEGT. This chain's CDR3 is CASSAGGPSNEQFF. As DNA, the CDR3 is TGTGCCAGCAGTGCGGGAGGGCCCAGCAATGAGCAGTTCTTC.

This clonotype was counted at least ten times. Its ends do not fully match the called genes, so a read error is possible. The chain has TRBV7-7 and TRBJ2-5; 8 bases fit TRBD2. The germline CDR1 and CDR2 sequences are SSHAT and FNYEAQ (reference sequence). CDR3 size: 13 residues. The CDR3 loop is CASSFGGAETQYF. DNA of the CDR3: TGTGCTAGCAGCTTCGGGGGGGCAGAGACCCAGTACTTC.

This clonotype occurred a few times. V gene TRBV29-1 combines with J gene TRBJ2-2; D gene unclear. CDR1 and CDR2 (germline): SQVTM, ANQGSEA. The length of the CDR3 is 11 residues. The V end lost 3 bases, the J end lost 7 bases, and 6 bases lay between the germline ends. CDR3 DNA: TGCAGCGTTGACCGGGTCGGGGAGCTGTTTTTT. It is translated as CSVDRVGELFF.

This chain joins TRBV14 and TRBJ1-5; D gene unclear. Germline lookup yields CDR1 SGHDN and CDR2 FVKESK. The CDR3 runs 12 residues. V dropped 0 bases and J dropped 4 bases, with 1 base sitting between them. The CDR3 protein is CASSQDNQPQHF. CDR3 DNA: TGTGCCAGCAGCCAAGATAATCAGCCCCAGCATTTT.

The V and J genes are TRBV12-5 and TRBJ1-1; D ambiguous. CDR3 length equals 13 residues. Germline V lookup: CDR1 LGHNT, CDR2 FRNRAP. Trimming pared 1 base from V and 3 bases from J, leaving 6 bases between. The CDR3 sequence is CASGLGRDTEAFF. In DNA, the CDR3 is TGTGCTAGTGGTTTGGGGCGGGACACTGAAGCTTTCTTT.

There are many counts of this clonotype. The V gene is TRBV7-2, the J gene TRBJ1-1; D may be TRBD1 (6 bases). Germline V gene data show CDR1 as SGHTA and CDR2 as FQGNSA. The CDR3 has 13 residues. Deletions cut 3 bases from V and 4 bases from J, with 9 bases between. CDR3 sequence: CASSFPDSTEAFF. The CDR3 DNA is TGTGCCAGCAGCTTTCCGGACAGCACTGAAGCTTTCTTT.

V usage is TRBV28 and J usage is TRBJ2-1; D may correspond to TRBD1 or TRBD2 (5 bases each). Germline CDR1 is MDHEN and CDR2 is SYDVKM. Trimming cost V 7 bases and J 9 bases, with 22 bases left between them. This CDR3 is 15 amino acids long. The CDR3 region has the DNA TGTGCCAGCACCCTGGGACCTCTGGCCGTCGGTGAGCAGTTCTTC. Its translation: CASTLGPLAVGEQFF.

This clonotype has a count of ten or more. The chain uses TRBV28 and TRBJ1-1, with D possibly matching TRBD1 (6 bases). CDR1 is MDHEN and CDR2 is SYDVKM in the germline V gene. Trimming removed 2 bases from V and 5 bases from J, with 12 bases in between. The CDR3 extends over 14 amino acids. CDR3 loop: CASSLRGARTEAFF. The CDR3 DNA reads TGTGCCAGCAGTTTACGGGGGGCGCGTACTGAAGCTTTCTTT.